This entry describes one T cell receptor beta chain. The sample is drawn from a study of blood T cell repertoires in COVID-19. Study at large: T cells, B-cell-depleted T cells, or PBMCs supplied cDNA or gDNA.

Assay: immunoSEQ multiplex PCR; the TCRdb copy retains only in-frame clones and omits some. The data contain 200,000 to 250,000 clones, 88% of them singletons. The TCR comes from a woman in her thirties with COVID-19, enrolled during active disease. The sample comprised peripheral blood.

The DNA of the CDR3 is TGCAGCGTTACCGACAGATTTAACTATGGCTACACCTTC. As protein: CSVTDRFNYGYTF. J is TRBJ1-2 and V is TRBV29-1; tentatively, D is TRBD1 (5 bases). Germline CDR1 reads SQVTM; CDR2 reads ANQGSEA. The CDR3 is 13 amino acids. Trimming pared 5 bases from V and 1 base from J, leaving 11 bases between.